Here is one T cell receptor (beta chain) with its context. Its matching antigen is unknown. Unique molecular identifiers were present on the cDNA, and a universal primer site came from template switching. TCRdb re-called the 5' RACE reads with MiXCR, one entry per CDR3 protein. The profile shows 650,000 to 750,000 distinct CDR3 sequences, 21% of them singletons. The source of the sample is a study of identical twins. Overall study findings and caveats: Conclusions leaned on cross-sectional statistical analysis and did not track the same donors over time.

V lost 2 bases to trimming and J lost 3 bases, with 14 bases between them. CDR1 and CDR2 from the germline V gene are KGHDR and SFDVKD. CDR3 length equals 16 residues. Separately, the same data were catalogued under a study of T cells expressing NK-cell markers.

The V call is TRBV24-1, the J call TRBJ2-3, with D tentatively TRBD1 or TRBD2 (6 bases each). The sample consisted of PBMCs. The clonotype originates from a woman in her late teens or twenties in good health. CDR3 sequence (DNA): TGTGCCACCAGTGATTCTCGGCAGGGGAGGACAGATACGCAGTATTTT. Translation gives CATSDSRQGRTDTQYF.